The entry below describes one TCR beta chain. Its target is unknown. Generated by immunoSEQ multiplex PCR, the TCRdb table keeps only in-frame clones and is missing some. The sample lists 45,000 to 60,000 clones, around 88% seen once, with approximately 15% in the top ten. The data were obtained in a study of T cell responses to AZD1222 COVID-19 vaccine. Background on the study: Some second doses came at about 4 weeks and others at about 12 weeks; these were pooled. Whole-study findings and limits: Repertoire sampling was restricted to post-peak T cell response timepoints. CD4 TCRs associated with vaccination spanned spike, dominating at 160-218 and 743-854.

This CDR3 is built from 14 residues. The germline V gene encodes CDR1 SGHAT and CDR2 FQNNGV. J was trimmed by 2 bases and V by 3 bases; bases with no gene match: 4. This TCR came from an adult in good health. The sequenced sample was peripheral blood, obtained on day 0 of AZD1222 vaccination. The chain is built from TRBV11-2 and TRBJ2-7, with 7 bases fitting TRBD1. The chain's CDR3 is CASSLGQSTYEQYF. The CDR3, as DNA: TGTGCCAGCAGCTTGGGACAGAGTACCTACGAGCAGTACTTC.